This T cell receptor (beta chain) was documented in a study of technical replicates of blood from a handful of donors. The CDR3 is 12 amino acids. Germline CDR1 reads MNHNY; CDR2 reads SVGAGI (reference sequence). V lost 9 bases to trimming and J lost 6 bases, with 11 bases between them. The protocol was immunoSEQ multiplex PCR, while the TCRdb copy is restricted to in-frame clones and leaves out a portion. The sample records about 57,000 clones, over 85% being singletons. The sequence derives from a human donor in good health. Some clones in this sample may be carry-over from other donors' samples. The gene calls are TRBV6-6 and TRBJ2-2, with D perhaps matching TRBD1 (5 bases). The specimen sequenced was PBMCs. CDR3 nucleotides: TGTGCCAGTACGAAGGGGTCCGGGGAGCTGTTTTTT. Translating gives CASTKGSGELFF.